This T cell receptor (beta chain) was profiled in a study of Ad26.COV2.S vaccination and SARS-CoV-2 variants. Overall study results and limits: Across vaccine and placebo recipients, the breadth of non-spike TCRs was similar.

About this clone itself: Its antigen is currently unknown.

CDR3 length: 18 amino acids. Per germline, CDR1 KGHSH and CDR2 LQKENI. Trimming pared 2 bases from V and 0 bases from J, leaving 18 bases between. Sequenced by immunoSEQ multiplex PCR; TCRdb stores in-frame clones only, minus some. This sample carries about 180,000 clones, roughly 85% of them seen once, and the ten largest clones take about 5.5%. Sequencing used peripheral blood, obtained after recovery from COVID-19. The rearrangement links TRBV18 to TRBJ2-3; the D is unclear. The origin of this receptor is a human donor who had recovered from COVID-19. The CDR3 DNA follows: TGTGCCAGCTCACCAATAGCTCCTGAACCTACTAGCACAGATACGCAGTATTTT. Translation: CASSPIAPEPTSTDTQYF. Combining the CDR3 with reference TRBV18 and TRBJ2-3 gives the whole variable domain NAGVMQNPRHLVRRRGQEARLRCSPMKGHSHVYWYRQLPEEGLKFMVYLQKENIIDESGMPKERFSAEFPKEGPSILRIQQVVRGDSAAYFCASSPIAPEPTSTDTQYFGPGTRLTVL.